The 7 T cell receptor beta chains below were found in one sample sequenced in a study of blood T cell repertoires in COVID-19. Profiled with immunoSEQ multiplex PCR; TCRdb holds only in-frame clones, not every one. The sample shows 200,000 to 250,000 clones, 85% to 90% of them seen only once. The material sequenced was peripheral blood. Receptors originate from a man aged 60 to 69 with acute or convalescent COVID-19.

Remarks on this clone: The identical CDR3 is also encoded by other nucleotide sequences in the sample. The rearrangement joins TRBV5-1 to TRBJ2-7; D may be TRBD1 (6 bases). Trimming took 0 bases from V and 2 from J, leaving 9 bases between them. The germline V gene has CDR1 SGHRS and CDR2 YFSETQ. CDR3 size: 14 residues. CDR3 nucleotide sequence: TGCGCCAGCAGCTTGGCAGGGGCCCCCTACGAGCAGTACTTC. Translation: CASSLAGAPYEQYF. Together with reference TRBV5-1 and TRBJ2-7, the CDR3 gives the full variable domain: KAGVTQTPRYLIKTRGQQVTLSCSPISGHRSVSWYQQTPGQGLQFLFEYFSETQRNKGNFPGRFSGRQFSNSRSEMNVSTLELGDSALYLCASSLAGAPYEQYFGPGTRLTVT.

CDR3 loop: CASSPGPDRGSYEQYF. CDR3 in DNA: TGTGCCAGCTCACCAGGGCCGGACAGGGGTTCCTACGAGCAGTACTTC. V gene TRBV18 combines with J gene TRBJ2-7; 9 bases line up with TRBD1. CDR1 is KGHSH, CDR2 LQKENI, per germline. Trimming took 2 bases from V and 1 from J; bases not matched to a gene: 6. The CDR3 loop spans 16 amino acids.

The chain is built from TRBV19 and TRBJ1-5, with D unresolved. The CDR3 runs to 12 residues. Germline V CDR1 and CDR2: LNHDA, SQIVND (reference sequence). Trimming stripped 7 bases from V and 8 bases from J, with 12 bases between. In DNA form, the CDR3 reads TGTGCCAGTACCTACTACGGGAAGCCCCAGCATTTT. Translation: CASTYYGKPQHF.

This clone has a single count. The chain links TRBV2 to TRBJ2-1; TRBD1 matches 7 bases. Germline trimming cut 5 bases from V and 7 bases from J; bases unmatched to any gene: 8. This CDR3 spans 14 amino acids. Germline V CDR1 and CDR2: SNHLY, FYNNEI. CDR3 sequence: CASSRALQGNEQFF. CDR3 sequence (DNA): TGTGCCAGCAGTCGGGCCCTACAGGGGAATGAGCAGTTCTTC.

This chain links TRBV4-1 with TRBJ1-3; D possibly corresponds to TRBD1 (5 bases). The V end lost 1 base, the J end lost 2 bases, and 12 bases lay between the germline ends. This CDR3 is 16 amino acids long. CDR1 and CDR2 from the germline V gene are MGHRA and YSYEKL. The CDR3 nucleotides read TGCGCCAGCAGCCAAGGGTCGCGGGGCACTGGAAACACCATATATTTT. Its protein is CASSQGSRGTGNTIYF.

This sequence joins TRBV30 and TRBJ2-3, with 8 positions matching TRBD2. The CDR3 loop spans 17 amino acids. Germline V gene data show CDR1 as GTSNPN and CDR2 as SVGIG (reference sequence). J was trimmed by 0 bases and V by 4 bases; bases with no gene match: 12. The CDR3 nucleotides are TGTGCCTGGACCTCAGGCGGGGGGAGTTCTAGCACAGATACGCAGTATTTT. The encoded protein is CAWTSGGGSSSTDTQYF.

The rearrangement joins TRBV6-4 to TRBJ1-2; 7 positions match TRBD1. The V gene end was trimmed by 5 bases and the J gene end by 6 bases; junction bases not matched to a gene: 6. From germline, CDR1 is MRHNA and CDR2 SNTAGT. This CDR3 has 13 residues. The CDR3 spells CASSRTGGDGYTF. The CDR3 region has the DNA TGTGCCAGCAGTCGGACAGGTGGGGATGGCTACACCTTC.